The rows below give T cell receptor beta chains drawn from one sample of a study of T cells in Graves' hyperthyroidism and ophthalmopathy. TCRdb re-called the multiplex PCR reads with MiXCR, one entry per CDR3 protein. The sample carries 500,000 to 650,000 distinct CDR3 sequences, approximately 15% recorded once. Input material: blood. These receptors came from a woman in her thirties or forties with Graves' hyperthyroidism. Each CDR3 is given with its conserved first and last residue. A D gene is named only where the DNA matches it firmly. Size values are once, few and many counts, or a class for expanded clones, and some rows have none.

D gene,V gene,J gene,clone size,CDR3 DNA,CDR3 protein
NA,TRBV7-9,TRBJ2-1,many,TGTGCCAGCAGCTCACAGGGTAACAATGAGCAGTTCTTC,CASSSQGNNEQFF
NA,TRBV14,TRBJ2-1,NA,TGTGCCAGCAGCCAAGTAGGGGGGGTCTACGAGCAGTTCTTC,CASSQVGGVYEQFF
NA,TRBV2,TRBJ1-2,many,TGTGCCAGCAACAAGGACAGAGCTAACTATGGCTACACCTTC,CASNKDRANYGYTF
NA,TRBV28,TRBJ2-3,many,TGTGCCAGCAGTAAAACAGGGAAGGTGACAGATACGCAGTATTTT,CASSKTGKVTDTQYF
TRBD1,TRBV4-1,TRBJ2-7,NA,TGCGCCAGCAGCCCCTTGGACAGGGGGCCCTCCTACGAGCAGTACTTC,CASSPLDRGPSYEQYF
NA,TRBV5-4,TRBJ1-4,NA,TGTGCCAGCAGTCGAGGGGTAGGGTCTAATGAAAAACTGTTTTTT,CASSRGVGSNEKLFF
NA,TRBV6-1,TRBJ2-3,many,TGTGCCAGCAGTGAACCGGTCTTAGGGACAGATACGCAGTATTTT,CASSEPVLGTDTQYF
NA,TRBV5-6,TRBJ1-4,NA,TGTGCCAGCAGCTTCTGGACGGATGAAAAACTGTTTTTT,CASSFWTDEKLFF
NA,TRBV29-1,TRBJ2-3,few,TGCAGCGTTAGTACGGGAGCCGCAGATACGCAGTATTTT,CSVSTGAADTQYF
NA,TRBV5-6,TRBJ2-1,many,TGTGCCAGCAGCCCAGAGTGGGCGGATGAGCAGTTCTTC,CASSPEWADEQFF
NA,TRBV11-3,TRBJ1-1,NA,TGTGCCAGCAGCATCTCTACGGTTACTGAAGCTTTCTTT,CASSISTVTEAFF
TRBD2,TRBV27,TRBJ2-3,few,TGTGCCAGCAGCTCTACGACGGGACTAGCGGGAGCGAGAGATACGCAGTATTTT,CASSSTTGLAGARDTQYF
TRBD2,TRBV20-1,TRBJ2-2,few,TGCAGTGCGAGCGGACTAGCGGCGGTGCCCGGGGAGCTGTTTTTT,CSASGLAAVPGELFF
NA,TRBV3-1,TRBJ2-7,many,TGTGCCAGCAGCCGAGGAGCGGTCTCCTACGAGCAGTACTTC,CASSRGAVSYEQYF
NA,TRBV3-1,TRBJ1-1,many,TGTGCCAGCAGCCAAGACGGTTCTTGGGCCACTGAAGCTTTCTTT,CASSQDGSWATEAFF
NA,TRBV19,TRBJ2-7,NA,TGTGCCAGTAGTAGAAAGCGAGAGTCCTACGAGCAGTACTTC,CASSRKRESYEQYF
NA,TRBV10-1,TRBJ2-3,NA,TGCGCCAGCAGTTTGACCAGTCCGACAGATACGCAGTATTTT,CASSLTSPTDTQYF
TRBD2,TRBV7-9,TRBJ2-3,few,TGTGCCACCAACGTCGGAGCGGGAAGCACAGATACGCAGTATTTT,CATNVGAGSTDTQYF
NA,TRBV7-2,TRBJ2-5,many,TGTGCCAGCAGCTCCACCGAGACCCAGTACTTC,CASSSTETQYF
NA,TRBV18,TRBJ2-5,many,TGTGCCAGCTCGTCGCTGAAGGTAGAGACCCAGTACTTC,CASSSLKVETQYF
NA,TRBV12-3/TRBV12-4,TRBJ1-2,NA,TGTGCCTTGGGCAGGGATACTGGCTACACCTTC,CALGRDTGYTF
NA,TRBV20-1,TRBJ2-4,NA,TGCAGCGCAACGCCGGACAGAAACATTCAGTACTTC,CSATPDRNIQYF
NA,TRBV20-1,TRBJ1-2,few,TGCAGTGCCAAGACACCATACTATGGCTACACCTTC,CSAKTPYYGYTF
NA,TRBV28,TRBJ2-7,many,TGTGCCAGCAGTTTGGGGCAGGCTGGATTCCACTTC,CASSLGQAGFHF
NA,TRBV24-1,TRBJ2-2,NA,TGTGCCACCAGTGACGCCGACAGGAGCAACACCGGGGAGCTGTTTTTT,CATSDADRSNTGELFF
TRBD1,TRBV10-3,TRBJ2-7,many,TGTGCCATCACCGACTCGACAGGGGGCGTATTACATCCCTACGAGCAGTACTTC,CAITDSTGGVLHPYEQYF
TRBD2,TRBV19,TRBJ2-3,few,TGTGCCAGTACCCCGACTAGCGAGTCGGCAGATACGCAGTATTTT,CASTPTSESADTQYF
NA,TRBV2,TRBJ1-2,many,TGTGCCAGCAGGTCCTACGGTTTGGGGGGCCGCGACGGCTACACCTTC,CASRSYGLGGRDGYTF
TRBD2,TRBV20-1,TRBJ2-1,NA,TGCAGTGCTAGAGATCTGAGGACTAGCGGGGGTTTCACCTACAATGAGCAGTTCTTC,CSARDLRTSGGFTYNEQFF
TRBD2,TRBV7-9,TRBJ2-7,many,TGTGCCAGCAGCTCGGGACTAGCGGAGACCTACGAGCAGTACTTC,CASSSGLAETYEQYF
NA,TRBV19,TRBJ1-1,NA,TGTGCCAGTAGTATTCAACACGAAGCGGTTAACACTGAAGCTTTCTTT,CASSIQHEAVNTEAFF
NA,TRBV2,TRBJ1-1,many,TGTGCCAGCAGACTGACAGTGAACACTGAAGCTTTCTTT,CASRLTVNTEAFF
TRBD2,TRBV18,TRBJ2-3,many,TGTGCCAGCTCACCACCGCGGACTAGCGGGTCGGATACGCAGTATTTT,CASSPPRTSGSDTQYF
TRBD1,TRBV10-3,TRBJ1-1,NA,TGTGCCATCAGTGAGTGGTCAGGGGGTACTGAAGCTTTCTTT,CAISEWSGGTEAFF
TRBD2,TRBV20-1,TRBJ2-5,many,TGCAGTGCTAGAGATGTGGCTAGCGGGAGGCAACCCCAAGAGACCCAGTACTTC,CSARDVASGRQPQETQYF
NA,TRBV28,TRBJ2-5,many,TGTGCCAGCAGTTTAAACAGCCCACTAGAGACCCAGTACTTC,CASSLNSPLETQYF
TRBD1,TRBV19,TRBJ2-2,few,TGTGCCAGTAGCTTTACCGGACAGGGAACCGGGGAGCTGTTTTTT,CASSFTGQGTGELFF
NA,TRBV7-2,TRBJ2-7,few,TGTGCCAGCAGCTTAGGACTGCTCTCCTACGAGCAGTACTTC,CASSLGLLSYEQYF
NA,TRBV20-1,TRBJ2-5,NA,TGCAGTGCTAGAGCACAGGTCGCCAAGACCCAGTACTTC,CSARAQVAKTQYF
TRBD1,TRBV12-5,TRBJ2-3,many,TGTGCTAGTGGTTCGGGACAGCCAACAGATACGCAGTATTTT,CASGSGQPTDTQYF
NA,TRBV19,TRBJ2-3,NA,TGTGCCAGTAGTATCCGGCAGGGCACCACAGATACGCAGTATTTT,CASSIRQGTTDTQYF
TRBD1,TRBV11-2,TRBJ1-2,many,TGTGCCAGCAGGACAACCGGGACAGCGTATGGCTACACCTTC,CASRTTGTAYGYTF